This TCR beta chain originates from a study of cytomegalovirus exposure and HLA in healthy donors. V lost 2 bases and J 7 bases, leaving 20 bases between the germline ends. The CDR3 is 16 amino acids. CDR1 and CDR2 from the germline V gene are SGHAT and FQNNGV. The PCR employed 60 Vbeta primers together with 13 Jbeta primers. How the authors handled the data: It was a later analysis that counted about 80 million unique TCR beta chains, of which approximately 9.9 million were shared. Measured with immunoSEQ multiplex PCR; TCRdb has only the in-frame clones, and not every one. For V, J and clone size, that table is used; D and trimming come from the DNA. Of 180,000 or so clones in the sample, 80% to 90% were seen once.

The genes are TRBV11-2 and TRBJ2-5; TRBD1 might be the D (5 bases). Sequencing input: PBMCs. The receptor's source is a man between 18 and 35 years old in good health and CMV-seropositive. DNA of the CDR3: TGTGCCAGCAGCTTATGGGGCCTCGGACCCTCAGGGACCCAGTACTTC. It codes for CASSLWGLGPSGTQYF.